This TCR beta chain emerged from a study of blood T cell repertoires in COVID-19. Study-wide context: Donors in the United States, Italy and Spain gave samples during acute or convalescent COVID-19. PBMCs, B-cell-depleted T cells, or T cells provided the cDNA or gDNA that made up the material.

TCRdb's table, derived via immunoSEQ multiplex PCR, lists solely in-frame clones and lacks some. The sample has over 150,000 clones; approximately 83% are singletons. Trimming shortened V by 5 bases and J by 2 bases, and 8 bases separated the two germline ends. Germline assignment: CDR1 SGHRS and CDR2 YFSETQ. The CDR3 sequence is 12 residues long. The V gene is TRBV5-1, the J gene TRBJ2-7; weak D call: TRBD1 (6 bases). Input material: peripheral blood. The sequence derives from a woman aged 55-70 years with acute or convalescent COVID-19. The CDR3 reads CASRQGAYEQYF. The CDR3 DNA follows: TGCGCCAGCAGACAGGGTGCCTACGAGCAGTACTTC.